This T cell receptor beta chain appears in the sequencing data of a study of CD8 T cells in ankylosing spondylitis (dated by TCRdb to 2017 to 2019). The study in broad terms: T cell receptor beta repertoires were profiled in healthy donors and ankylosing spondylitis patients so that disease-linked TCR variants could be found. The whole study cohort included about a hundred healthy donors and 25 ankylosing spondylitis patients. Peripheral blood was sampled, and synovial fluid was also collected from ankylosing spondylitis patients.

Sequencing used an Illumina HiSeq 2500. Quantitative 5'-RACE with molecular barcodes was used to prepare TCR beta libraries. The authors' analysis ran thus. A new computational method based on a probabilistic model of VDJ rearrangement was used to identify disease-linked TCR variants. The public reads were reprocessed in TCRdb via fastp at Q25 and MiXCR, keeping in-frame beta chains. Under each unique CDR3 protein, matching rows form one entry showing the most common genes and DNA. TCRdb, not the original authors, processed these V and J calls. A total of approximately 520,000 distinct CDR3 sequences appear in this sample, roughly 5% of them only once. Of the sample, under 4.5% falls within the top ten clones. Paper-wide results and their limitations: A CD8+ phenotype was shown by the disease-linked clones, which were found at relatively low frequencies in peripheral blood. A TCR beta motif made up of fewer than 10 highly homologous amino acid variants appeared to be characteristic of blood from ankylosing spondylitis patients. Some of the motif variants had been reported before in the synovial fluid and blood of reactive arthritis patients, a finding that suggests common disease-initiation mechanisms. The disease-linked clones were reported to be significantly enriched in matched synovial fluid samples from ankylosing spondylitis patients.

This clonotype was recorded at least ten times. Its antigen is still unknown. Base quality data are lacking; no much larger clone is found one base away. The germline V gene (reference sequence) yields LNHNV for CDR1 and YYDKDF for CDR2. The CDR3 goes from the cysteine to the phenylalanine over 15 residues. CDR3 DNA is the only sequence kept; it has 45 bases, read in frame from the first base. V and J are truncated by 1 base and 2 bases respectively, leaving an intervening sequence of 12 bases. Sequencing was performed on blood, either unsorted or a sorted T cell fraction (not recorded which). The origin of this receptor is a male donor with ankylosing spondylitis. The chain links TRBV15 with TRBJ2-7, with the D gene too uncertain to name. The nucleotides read TGTGCCACCAGCAGAGTTAGCAGTAGAACCTACGAGCAGTACTTC. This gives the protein CATSRVSSRTYEQYF.